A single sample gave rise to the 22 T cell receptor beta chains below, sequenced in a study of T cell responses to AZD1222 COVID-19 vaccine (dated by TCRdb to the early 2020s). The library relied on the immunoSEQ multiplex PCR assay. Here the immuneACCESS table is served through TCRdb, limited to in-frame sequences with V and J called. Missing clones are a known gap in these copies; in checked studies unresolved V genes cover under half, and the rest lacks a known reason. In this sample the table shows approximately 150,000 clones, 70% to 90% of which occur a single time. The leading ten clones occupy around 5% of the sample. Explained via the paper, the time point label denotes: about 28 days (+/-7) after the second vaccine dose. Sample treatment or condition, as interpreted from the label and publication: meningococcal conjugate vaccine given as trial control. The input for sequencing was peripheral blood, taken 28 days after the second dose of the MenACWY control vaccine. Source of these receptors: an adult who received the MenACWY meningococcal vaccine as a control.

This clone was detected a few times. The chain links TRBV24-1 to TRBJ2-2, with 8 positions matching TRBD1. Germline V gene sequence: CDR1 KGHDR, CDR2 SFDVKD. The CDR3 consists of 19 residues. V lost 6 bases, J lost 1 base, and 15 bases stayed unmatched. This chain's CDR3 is CATSSIVSPGTGNTGELFF. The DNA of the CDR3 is TGTGCCACCAGTTCTATTGTTTCGCCGGGGACAGGGAACACCGGGGAGCTGTTTTTT.

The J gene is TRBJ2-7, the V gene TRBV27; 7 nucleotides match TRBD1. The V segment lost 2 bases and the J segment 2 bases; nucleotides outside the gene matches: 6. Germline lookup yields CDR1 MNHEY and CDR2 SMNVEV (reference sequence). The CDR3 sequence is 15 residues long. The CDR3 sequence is CASSLEGGATYEQYF. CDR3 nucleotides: TGTGCCAGCAGTTTAGAAGGGGGCGCAACCTACGAGCAGTACTTC.

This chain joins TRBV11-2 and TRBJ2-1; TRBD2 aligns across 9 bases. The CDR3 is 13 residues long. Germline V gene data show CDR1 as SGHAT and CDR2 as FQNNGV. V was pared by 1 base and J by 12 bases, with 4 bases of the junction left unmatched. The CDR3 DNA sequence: TGTGCCAGCAGCTTAGCGGCTAGCGGGGTGCAGTTCTTC. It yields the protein CASSLAASGVQFF.

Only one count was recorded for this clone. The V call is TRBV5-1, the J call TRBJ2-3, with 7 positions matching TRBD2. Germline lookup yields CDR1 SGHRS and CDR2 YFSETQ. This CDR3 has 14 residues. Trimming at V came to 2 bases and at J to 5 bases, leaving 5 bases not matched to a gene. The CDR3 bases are TGCGCCAGCAGCTTAGGAGCGGGACTAGATACGCAGTATTTT. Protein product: CASSLGAGLDTQYF. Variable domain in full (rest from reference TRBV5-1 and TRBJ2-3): KAGVTQTPRYLIKTRGQQVTLSCSPISGHRSVSWYQQTPGQGLQFLFEYFSETQRNKGNFPGRFSGRQFSNSRSEMNVSTLELGDSALYLCASSLGAGLDTQYFGPGTRLTVL.

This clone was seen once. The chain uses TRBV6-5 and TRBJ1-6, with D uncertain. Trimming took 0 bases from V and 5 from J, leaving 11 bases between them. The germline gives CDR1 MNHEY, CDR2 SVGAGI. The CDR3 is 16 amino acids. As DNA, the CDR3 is TGTGCCAGCAGTTACTCGATGACAACTAATAATTCACCCCTCCACTTT. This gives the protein CASSYSMTTNNSPLHF.

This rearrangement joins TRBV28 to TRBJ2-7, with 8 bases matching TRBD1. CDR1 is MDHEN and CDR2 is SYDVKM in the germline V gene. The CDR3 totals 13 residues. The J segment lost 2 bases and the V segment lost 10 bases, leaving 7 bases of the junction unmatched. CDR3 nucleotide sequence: TGTGCCACCACGACAGGGGCCCCCTACGAGCAGTACTTC. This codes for CATTTGAPYEQYF.

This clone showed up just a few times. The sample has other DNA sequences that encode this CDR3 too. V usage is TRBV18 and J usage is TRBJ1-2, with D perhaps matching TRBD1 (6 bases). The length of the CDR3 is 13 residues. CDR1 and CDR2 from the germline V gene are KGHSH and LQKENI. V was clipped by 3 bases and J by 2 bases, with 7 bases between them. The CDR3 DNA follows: TGTGCCAGCTCACCGGACAGCAACTATGGCTACACCTTC. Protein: CASSPDSNYGYTF. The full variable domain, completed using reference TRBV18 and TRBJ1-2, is NAGVMQNPRHLVRRRGQEARLRCSPMKGHSHVYWYRQLPEEGLKFMVYLQKENIIDESGMPKERFSAEFPKEGPSILRIQQVVRGDSAAYFCASSPDSNYGYTFGSGTRLTVV.

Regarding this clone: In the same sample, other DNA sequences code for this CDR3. The CDR3 nucleotides read TGTGCCAGCAGCTTGACAGGGAGTAACTATGGCTACACCTTC. Its translation: CASSLTGSNYGYTF. The chain combines TRBV28 with TRBJ1-2, with 7 bases identical to TRBD1. Germline V gene sequence: CDR1 MDHEN, CDR2 SYDVKM. The CDR3 has 14 residues. V lost 6 bases and J lost 1; bases outside the gene matches: 5.

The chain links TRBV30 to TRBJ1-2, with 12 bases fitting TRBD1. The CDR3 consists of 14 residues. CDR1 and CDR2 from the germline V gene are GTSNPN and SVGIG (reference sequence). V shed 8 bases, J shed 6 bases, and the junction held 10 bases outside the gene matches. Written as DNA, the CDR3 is TGTGCCCGGGACAGGGGGCTTGGTATCGATGGCTACACCTTC. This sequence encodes CARDRGLGIDGYTF.

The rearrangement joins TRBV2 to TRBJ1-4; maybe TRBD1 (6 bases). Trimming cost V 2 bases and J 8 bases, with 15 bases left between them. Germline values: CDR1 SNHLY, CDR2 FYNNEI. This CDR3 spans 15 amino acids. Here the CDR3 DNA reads TGTGCCAGCAGTGAAAACGGGGGCGGTGGGGAAAAACTGTTTTTT. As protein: CASSENGGGGEKLFF.

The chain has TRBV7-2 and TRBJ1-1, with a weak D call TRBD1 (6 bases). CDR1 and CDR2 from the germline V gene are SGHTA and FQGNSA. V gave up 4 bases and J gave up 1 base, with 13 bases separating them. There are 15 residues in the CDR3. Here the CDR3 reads CASSSSRTANTEAFF. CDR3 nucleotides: TGTGCCAGCAGCTCAAGCAGGACAGCGAACACTGAAGCTTTCTTT.

Here the CDR3 DNA reads TGTGCCAGTAGTACCGGACAGGGCTATGGCTACACCTTC. Translation: CASSTGQGYGYTF. The chain carries TRBV19 and TRBJ1-2, with 8 bases aligning to TRBD1. Germline CDR1 reads LNHDA; CDR2 reads SQIVND (reference sequence). The CDR3 runs 13 residues. The V segment lost 4 bases and the J segment 4 bases; nucleotides outside the gene matches: 2.

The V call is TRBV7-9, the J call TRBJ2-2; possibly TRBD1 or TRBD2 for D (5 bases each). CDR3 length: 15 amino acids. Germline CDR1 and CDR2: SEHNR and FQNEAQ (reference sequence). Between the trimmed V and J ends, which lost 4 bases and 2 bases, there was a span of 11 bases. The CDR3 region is CASSSGTLNTGELFF. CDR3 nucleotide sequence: TGTGCCAGCAGCTCCGGGACCCTCAACACCGGGGAGCTGTTTTTT.

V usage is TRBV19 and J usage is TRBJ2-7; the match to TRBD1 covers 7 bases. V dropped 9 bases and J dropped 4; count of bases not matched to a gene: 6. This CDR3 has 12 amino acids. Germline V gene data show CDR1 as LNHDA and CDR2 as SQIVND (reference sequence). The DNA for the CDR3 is TGTGCCAGGGACAGGACCGTTTACGAGCAGTACTTC. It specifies CARDRTVYEQYF.

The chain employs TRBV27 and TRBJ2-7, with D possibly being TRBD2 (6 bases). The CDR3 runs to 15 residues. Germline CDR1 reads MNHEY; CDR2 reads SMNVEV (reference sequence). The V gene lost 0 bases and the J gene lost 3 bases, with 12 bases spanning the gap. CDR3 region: CASSLSGTVIYEQYF. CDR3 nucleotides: TGTGCCAGCAGTTTATCCGGGACTGTGATCTACGAGCAGTACTTC.

CDR3 amino acids: CASSSPGQDQNIQYF. The CDR3 DNA reads as TGTGCCAGCAGCTCACCGGGACAGGATCAAAACATTCAGTACTTC. The chain recombines TRBV7-9 with TRBJ2-4; 8 bases are a match to TRBD1. Trimming cost V 4 bases and J 5 bases; bases outside gene matches: 7. Germline CDR1 and CDR2: SEHNR and FQNEAQ (reference sequence). The CDR3 extends over 15 amino acids.

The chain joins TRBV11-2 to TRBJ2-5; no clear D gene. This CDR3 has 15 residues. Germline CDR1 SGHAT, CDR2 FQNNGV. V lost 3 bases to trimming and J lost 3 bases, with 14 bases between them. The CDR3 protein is CASSFILSRKETQYF. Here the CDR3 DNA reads TGTGCCAGCAGCTTCATACTCAGTCGAAAAGAGACCCAGTACTTC.

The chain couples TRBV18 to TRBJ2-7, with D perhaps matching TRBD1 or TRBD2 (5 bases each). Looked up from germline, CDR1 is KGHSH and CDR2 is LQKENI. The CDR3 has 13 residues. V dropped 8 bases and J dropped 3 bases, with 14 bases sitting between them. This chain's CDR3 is CASTGTQGYEQYF. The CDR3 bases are TGTGCCAGCACCGGGACCCAAGGCTACGAGCAGTACTTC. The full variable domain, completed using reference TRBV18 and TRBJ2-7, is NAGVMQNPRHLVRRRGQEARLRCSPMKGHSHVYWYRQLPEEGLKFMVYLQKENIIDESGMPKERFSAEFPKEGPSILRIQQVVRGDSAAYFCASTGTQGYEQYFGPGTRLTVT.

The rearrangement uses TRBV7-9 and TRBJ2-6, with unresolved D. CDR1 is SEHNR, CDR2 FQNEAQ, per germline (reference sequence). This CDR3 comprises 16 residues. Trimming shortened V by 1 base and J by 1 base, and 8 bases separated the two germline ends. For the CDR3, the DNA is TGTGCCAGCAGCTTAGATGTACGATCTGGGGCCAACGTCCTGACTTTC. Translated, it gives CASSLDVRSGANVLTF.

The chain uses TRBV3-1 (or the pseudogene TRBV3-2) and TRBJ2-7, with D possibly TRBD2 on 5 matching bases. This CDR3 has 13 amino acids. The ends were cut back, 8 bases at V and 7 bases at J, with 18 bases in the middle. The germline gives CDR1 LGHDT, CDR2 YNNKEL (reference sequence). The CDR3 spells CASSSRAPGEQYF. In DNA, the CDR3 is TGTGCCAGCTCCTCGCGGGCCCCTGGGGAGCAGTACTTC.

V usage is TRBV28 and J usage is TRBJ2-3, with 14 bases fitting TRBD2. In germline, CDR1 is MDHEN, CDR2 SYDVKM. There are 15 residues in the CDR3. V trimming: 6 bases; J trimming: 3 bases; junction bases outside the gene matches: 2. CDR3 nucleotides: TGTGCCAGCAGAAGGACTAGCGGGAGGACAGATACGCAGTATTTT. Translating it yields CASRRTSGRTDTQYF.

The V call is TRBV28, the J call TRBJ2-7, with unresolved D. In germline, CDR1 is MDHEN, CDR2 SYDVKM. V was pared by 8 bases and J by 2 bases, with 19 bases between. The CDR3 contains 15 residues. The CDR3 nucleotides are TGTGCCAGCCGACTCTCCTACACACGGGCCTACGAGCAGTACTTC. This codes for CASRLSYTRAYEQYF.